The 23 T cell receptor beta chains below all came from one sample that was sequenced in a study of blood T cells in healthy people across ages (dated by TCRdb to the mid-2010s). The protocol used for the library was 5' RACE. A second PCR of about 6 to 11 cycles was run with a J-beta primer mix and a sample-barcoded 5' primer. Through fastp at Q25 and MiXCR, TCRdb rebuilt clones from the public reads, retaining in-frame beta chains. Each record represents a unique CDR3 protein, reported with the most common genes and DNA among its rows. This sample gives 1.5 million to 2 million distinct CDR3 sequences in total; approximately 39% of them show up just once. The ten largest clonotypes hold more than 20% of the sample. The sequenced sample consisted of blood. All receptors derive from a human donor in good health.

V is TRBV5-5 and J is TRBJ1-2, with D tentatively TRBD1 (6 bases). The CDR3 is 15 amino acids. The V and J ends lost 4 bases and 2 bases respectively, with 15 bases between them. CDR1 and CDR2 from the germline V gene are SGHKS and YYEKEE (reference sequence). The CDR3 region has the DNA TGTGCCAGCAGCCCAGGGGCAGGAGGGAACTATGGCTACACCTTC. Translating it yields CASSPGAGGNYGYTF.

The rearrangement joins TRBV7-2 to TRBJ2-5; D gene unclear. The DNA end is a closer match to TRBJ2-7, so the J assignment may be wrong. The germline gives CDR1 SGHTA, CDR2 FQGNSA. This CDR3 spans 15 amino acids. CDR3 sequence: CASSLTGVSDYEQYF. CDR3 in DNA: TGTGCCAGCAGCTTAACCGGAGTTTCGGACTACGAGCAGTACTTC.

The gene calls are TRBV21-1 and TRBJ2-7; TRBD1, as called in the table, went unchecked against the DNA. TRBV21-1 is a pseudogene segment. CDR3 length equals 13 residues. The CDR3 sequence: CASRVTGHDEQYF. CDR3 nucleotide sequence: TGTGCCAGCAGAGTCACAGGGCACGACGAGCAGTACTTC.

The chain employs TRBV6-5 and TRBJ1-2; 9 bases map to TRBD1. The J segment lost 7 bases and the V segment lost 0 bases, leaving 6 bases of the junction unmatched. Germline lookup yields CDR1 MNHEY and CDR2 SVGAGI. This CDR3 is built from 15 residues. CDR3 in DNA: TGTGCCAGCAGTTACTCGAACAGGGGGCGGGGTGGCTACACCTTC. It specifies CASSYSNRGRGGYTF.

The CDR3 region is CAWSVANVLTF. CDR3 DNA sequence: TGTGCCTGGAGTGTAGCCAACGTCCTGACTTTC. The chain joins TRBV30 to TRBJ2-6; no clear D gene. CDR3 length equals 11 residues. The V end lost 0 bases, the J end lost 7 bases, and 1 base lay between the germline ends. Germline CDR1 GTSNPN, CDR2 SVGIG (reference sequence).

Ten or more counts support this clonotype. This sequence joins TRBV20-1 and TRBJ2-1; 7 nucleotides line up with TRBD1. The germline CDR1 and CDR2 sequences are DFQATT and SNEGSKA (reference sequence). Germline trimming cut 5 bases from V and 2 bases from J; bases unmatched to any gene: 6. CDR3 length: 14 amino acids. The CDR3, as DNA: TGCAGTGCTCCCTGGACAGGTCCCTACAATGAGCAGTTCTTC. Amino acids: CSAPWTGPYNEQFF.

Only a few counts were recorded for this clonotype. This chain joins TRBV10-3 and TRBJ1-1; maybe TRBD1 (6 bases). CDR3 size: 15 residues. V lost 8 bases and J 4 bases, leaving 20 bases between the germline ends. Germline CDR1 and CDR2: ENHRY and SYGVKD. The CDR3 nucleotides are TGTGCCATCTCATCCCCCGACAGGTTGGGCACTGAAGCTTTCTTT. Its protein product is CAISSPDRLGTEAFF.

This clonotype was observed a few times. The chain carries TRBV30 and TRBJ2-7; D is perhaps TRBD1 (6 bases). V was shortened by 6 bases and J by 3 bases, with 15 bases between the two germline ends. CDR1 is GTSNPN, CDR2 SVGIG, per germline (reference sequence). This CDR3 is built from 13 residues. The CDR3 sequence is CACTGPPYYEQYF. In DNA form, the CDR3 reads TGTGCCTGTACAGGGCCCCCTTACTACGAGCAGTACTTC.

This chain connects TRBV12-3 or TRBV12-4 to TRBJ1-6; D unresolved. The CDR3 has 14 residues. Trimming cost V 2 bases and J 8 bases, with 10 bases left between them. For the CDR3, the DNA is TGTGCCAGCAGTTTATTAGGGAGGGATTCACCCCTCCACTTT. Its translation is CASSLLGRDSPLHF.

V is TRBV24-1 and J is TRBJ2-5; 7 bases fit TRBD1. This CDR3 spans 16 amino acids. Germline CDR1 reads KGHDR; CDR2 reads SFDVKD. Losses at the gene ends were 2 bases for V and 4 bases for J; bases not matched to a gene: 9. DNA of the CDR3: TGTGCCACCAGTGATTCAACAGGGGAAAGCTTAGAGACCCAGTACTTC. Its protein is CATSDSTGESLETQYF.

The chain couples TRBV3-1 to TRBJ2-7; 13 nucleotides align to TRBD2. Losses at the gene ends were 5 bases for V and 2 bases for J; bases not matched to a gene: 6. Germline CDR1 and CDR2: LGHDT and YNNKEL (reference sequence). This CDR3 region has 16 residues. This chain's CDR3 is CASSSGLAGAAYEQYF. The CDR3 nucleotides are TGTGCCAGCAGCTCAGGACTAGCGGGGGCCGCCTACGAGCAGTACTTC.

This clonotype was recorded many times. The chain is built from TRBV7-2 and TRBJ2-7; a weak D match, TRBD2 (5 bases). V lost 0 bases and J 0 bases, leaving 9 bases between the germline ends. This CDR3 spans 15 amino acids. In germline, CDR1 is SGHTA, CDR2 FQGNSA. The CDR3 DNA sequence: TGTGCCAGCAGCTTAGCGCCGGGGAGCTCCTACGAGCAGTACTTC. Its protein is CASSLAPGSSYEQYF.

This clonotype was picked up one time. One end of the junction does not line up with germline, which may come from a read error. The J gene is TRBJ2-1, the V gene TRBV20-1; D gene uncertain. The CDR3 consists of 12 residues. CDR1 is DFQATT, CDR2 SNEGSKA, per germline (reference sequence). In DNA form, the CDR3 reads TGCAGGGCTAGAGAAGTCTACAATGAGCAGTTCTTC. This gives the protein CRAREVYNEQFF.

This chain joins TRBV5-6 and TRBJ2-7; 7 bases map to TRBD1. The trim removed 2 bases at V and 0 bases at J, leaving 5 bases unmatched. Germline CDR1 and CDR2: SGHDT and YYEEEE. CDR3 length: 15 residues. Here the CDR3 DNA reads TGTGCCAGCAGCTTACCAGGGACAGCCTCCTACGAGCAGTACTTC. It yields the protein CASSLPGTASYEQYF.

Only a few counts were recorded for this clonotype. This chain connects TRBV18 to TRBJ2-3; D gene unclear. The CDR3 consists of 15 residues. The ends were cut back, 6 bases at V and 0 bases at J, with 13 bases in the middle. Germline V CDR1 and CDR2: KGHSH, LQKENI. Written as DNA, the CDR3 is TGTGCCAGCTCGTTCGCCCATAAAAGCACAGATACGCAGTATTTT. Amino acid sequence: CASSFAHKSTDTQYF. The variable domain in full, completed from reference TRBV18 and TRBJ2-3, reads NAGVMQNPRHLVRRRGQEARLRCSPMKGHSHVYWYRQLPEEGLKFMVYLQKENIIDESGMPKERFSAEFPKEGPSILRIQQVVRGDSAAYFCASSFAHKSTDTQYFGPGTRLTVL.

The chain links TRBV25-1 to TRBJ1-1, with D uncertain. CDR3 length equals 15 residues. Looked up from germline, CDR1 is MGHDK and CDR2 is SYGVNS. V lost 4 bases, J lost 1 base, and 13 bases lay in between. The CDR3 protein is CASSAPQWGNTEAFF. The CDR3 nucleotides are TGTGCCAGCAGTGCCCCTCAATGGGGGAACACTGAAGCTTTCTTT.

The chain couples TRBV20-1 to TRBJ2-1; TRBD2 matches at 9 bases. V lost 0 bases, J lost 7 bases, and 10 bases stayed unmatched. Per germline, CDR1 DFQATT and CDR2 SNEGSKA (reference sequence). There are 16 residues in the CDR3. The CDR3 is CSARDPGTSSLNEQFF. In DNA, the CDR3 is TGCAGTGCTAGAGATCCCGGGACTAGCTCTCTGAATGAGCAGTTCTTC.

As regards this clonotype: Germline is not matched at one junction end, which may reflect a read error. This chain connects TRBV29-1 to TRBJ2-4, with a possible D match to TRBD1 (5 bases). The better agreement between TRBJ2-7 and the DNA end casts doubt on the J call. The CDR3 runs 14 residues. Germline values: CDR1 SQVTM, CDR2 ANQGSEA. The CDR3 sequence: CNVDGAGNRDEQYF. In nucleotides, the CDR3 is TGCAACGTTGATGGGGCAGGGAATAGGGACGAGCAGTACTTC.

This clonotype was recorded at least ten times. This chain links TRBV7-9 with TRBJ2-3; no reliable D call. This CDR3 contains 11 residues. V was shortened by 5 bases and J by 4 bases, with 4 bases between the two germline ends. Germline V lookup: CDR1 SEHNR, CDR2 FQNEAQ (reference sequence). CDR3 DNA sequence: TGTGCCAGCAGCGGGGCAGATACGCAGTATTTT. As protein: CASSGADTQYF.

The chain carries TRBV7-2 and TRBJ2-2, with TRBD2 matching over 12 bases. V lost 5 bases, J lost 4 bases, and 5 bases stayed unmatched. Germline V CDR1 and CDR2: SGHTA, FQGNSA. This CDR3 contains 16 residues. The CDR3 loop is CASSPSGGVLTGELFF. DNA of the CDR3: TGTGCCAGCAGCCCTAGCGGGGGGGTCCTCACCGGGGAGCTGTTTTTT.

A note on this clonotype: The junction does not match germline at one end; this may be a read error. V gene TRBV7-2 combines with J gene TRBJ1-5; D remains ambiguous. The CDR3 has 13 amino acids. Germline CDR1 reads SGHTA; CDR2 reads FQGNSA. Here the CDR3 reads CVSSLVSEAPQHF. The CDR3 region has the DNA TGTGTCAGCAGCTTAGTTTCAGAGGCTCCCCAGCATTTT. Based on the CDR3 plus reference TRBV7-2 and TRBJ1-5, the full variable domain is GAGVSQSPSNKVTEKGKDVELRCDPISGHTALYWYRQSLGQGLEFLIYFQGNSAPDKSGLPSDRFSAERTGGSVSTLTIQRTQQEDSAVYLCVSSLVSEAPQHFGDGTRLSIL.

This clonotype was recorded a few times. The chain employs TRBV7-3 and TRBJ1-6; D uncertain. CDR3 length equals 13 residues. V lost 5 bases and J 5 bases, leaving 7 bases between the germline ends. Germline CDR1 SGHTA, CDR2 FQGTGA. CDR3 DNA sequence: TGTGCCAGCAGCAGAGGAAATAATTCACCCCTCCACTTT. Amino acids: CASSRGNNSPLHF.

This clonotype was picked up a small number of times. The rearrangement uses TRBV4-3 and TRBJ1-1; no clear D gene. The germline V and J ends were trimmed by 0 bases and 1 base, with 12 bases remaining between them. This CDR3 has 16 amino acids. Germline V gene data show CDR1 as LGHNA and CDR2 as YSLEER. The CDR3 DNA follows: TGCGCCAGCAGCCAAGATTGGGCAGGAGGGAACACTGAAGCTTTCTTT. It codes for CASSQDWAGGNTEAFF.